Given below is one T cell receptor (beta chain) in context. The length of the CDR3 is 16 residues. V dropped 4 bases and J dropped 10 bases, with 20 bases sitting between them. CDR1 is SNHLY, CDR2 FYNNEI, per germline. In the original workflow: Nucleated cell number was recorded as an estimate derived from reference gene primer amplification. Libraries were prepared by immunoSEQ multiplex PCR; TCRdb keeps only in-frame clonotypes and omits some of them. That table supplies the V and J calls and clone size; D and trimming were determined from the DNA. The sample has 200,000 or so clones; 70% to 85% are singletons. This entry comes from a study of blood T cell repertoires in COVID-19. Study-wide background: The origin of the acute and convalescent COVID-19 samples was the United States, Italy and Spain. Sources were T cells, B-cell-depleted T cells, or PBMCs; the material itself was cDNA or gDNA.

The sequencing input was peripheral blood. This receptor was taken from a human donor in a cohort sampled during active COVID-19. The chain carries TRBV2 and TRBJ1-6, with D possibly being TRBD1 (6 bases). As DNA, the CDR3 is TGTGCCAGCAGTGTACAGTTTTCCGAAACAGGGTCACCCCTCCACTTT. Protein: CASSVQFSETGSPLHF.